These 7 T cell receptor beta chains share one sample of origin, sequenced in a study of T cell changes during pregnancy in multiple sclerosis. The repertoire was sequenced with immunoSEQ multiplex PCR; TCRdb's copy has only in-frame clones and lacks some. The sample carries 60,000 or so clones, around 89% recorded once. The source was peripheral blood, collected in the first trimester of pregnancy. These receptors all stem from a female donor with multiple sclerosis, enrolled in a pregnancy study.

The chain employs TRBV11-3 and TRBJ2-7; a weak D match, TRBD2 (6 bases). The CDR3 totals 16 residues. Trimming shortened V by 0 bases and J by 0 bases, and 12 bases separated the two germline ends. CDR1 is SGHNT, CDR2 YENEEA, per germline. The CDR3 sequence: CASSLDTGLNSYEQYF. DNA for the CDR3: TGTGCCAGCAGCTTAGATACGGGACTTAACTCCTACGAGCAGTACTTC.

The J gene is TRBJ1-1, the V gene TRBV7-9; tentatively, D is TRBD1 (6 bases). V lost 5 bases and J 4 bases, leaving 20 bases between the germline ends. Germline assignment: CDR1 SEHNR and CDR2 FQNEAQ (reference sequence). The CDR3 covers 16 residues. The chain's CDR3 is CASSKDSLHRVTEAFF. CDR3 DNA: TGTGCCAGCAGCAAGGACAGCCTCCACCGGGTCACTGAAGCTTTCTTT.

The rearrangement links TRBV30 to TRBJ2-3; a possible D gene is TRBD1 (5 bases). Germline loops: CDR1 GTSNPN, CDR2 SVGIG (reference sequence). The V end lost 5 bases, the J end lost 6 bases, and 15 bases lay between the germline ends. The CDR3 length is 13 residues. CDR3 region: CAWDASGPDTQYF. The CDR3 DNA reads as TGTGCCTGGGATGCTTCAGGGCCTGATACGCAGTATTTT.

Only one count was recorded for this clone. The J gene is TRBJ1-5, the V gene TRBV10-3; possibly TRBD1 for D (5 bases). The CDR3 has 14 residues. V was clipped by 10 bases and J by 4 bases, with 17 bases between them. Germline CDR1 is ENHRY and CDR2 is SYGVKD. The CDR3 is CATSLGGHNQPQHF. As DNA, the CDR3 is TGTGCCACCTCGTTGGGTGGACATAATCAGCCCCAGCATTTT.

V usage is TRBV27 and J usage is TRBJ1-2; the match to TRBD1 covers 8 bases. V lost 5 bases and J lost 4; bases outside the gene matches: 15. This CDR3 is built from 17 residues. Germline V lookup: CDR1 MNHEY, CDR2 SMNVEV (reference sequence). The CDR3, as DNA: TGTGCCAGCAGTATTTCCCCCGGCGGGACAGGCTTCTATGGCTACACCTTC. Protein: CASSISPGGTGFYGYTF.

The CDR3 DNA reads TGTGCCAGCTCATCGCGGACAGGGGCGGAAGATGGCTACACCTTC. Protein product: CASSSRTGAEDGYTF. The chain has TRBV18 and TRBJ1-2, with 9 bases aligning to TRBD1. CDR3 length: 15 amino acids. The J segment lost 6 bases and the V segment lost 5 bases, leaving 10 bases of the junction unmatched. CDR1 and CDR2 (germline): KGHSH, LQKENI.

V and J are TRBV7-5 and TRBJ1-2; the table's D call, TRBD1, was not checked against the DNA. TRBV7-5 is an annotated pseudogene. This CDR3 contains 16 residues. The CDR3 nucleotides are TGTGTCAGAAGCTTAGCAGGTCAGGTCAACCGCTATGGCTACACCTTC. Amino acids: CVRSLAGQVNRYGYTF.